This TCR beta chain was sequenced for a study of blood T cell repertoires in COVID-19. Clones were read by immunoSEQ multiplex PCR, and TCRdb kept only the in-frame ones, dropping some. The table includes hundreds of thousands of clones, roughly nine tenths detected once. Of note for this clone: Sequence at one end of the junction differs from germline and may be a read error.

Seattle cases were enrolled at active infection and followed longitudinally. The sample was peripheral blood. This TCR came from a man in his 60s with COVID-19, enrolled during active disease.

Here the CDR3 reads CATRRTQGSFEQYF. CDR3 bases: TGTGCCACCAGACGGACACAGGGATCCTTCGAGCAGTACTTC. The rearrangement joins TRBV15 to TRBJ2-7; tentatively, D is TRBD1 (6 bases). The V gene's germline CDR1 is LNHNV and CDR2 YYDKDF (reference sequence). The CDR3 is made up of 14 amino acids.